The 26 T cell receptor beta chains listed next were all sequenced from one sample in a study of T cells after yellow fever vaccination. One entry per CDR3 protein, called by TCRdb with MiXCR from the 5' RACE reads. The data show just under 600,000 distinct CDR3 sequences, approximately 15% seen once. The source was PBMCs, collected on the day of the yellow fever booster vaccination. The receptors come from a man aged 25-40 years who received the YFV17D yellow fever vaccine.

This clonotype was observed a few times. The gene calls are TRBV20-1 and TRBJ2-1, with TRBD2 as a possible D gene (5 bases). Germline CDR1 and CDR2: DFQATT and SNEGSKA (reference sequence). CDR3 length equals 15 residues. V lost 2 bases, J lost 4 bases, and 15 bases lay in between. The CDR3 loop reads CSARSLGAVYNEQFF. CDR3 nucleotides: TGCAGTGCTAGATCCCTGGGAGCGGTATACAATGAGCAGTTCTTC.

This clonotype was detected a few times. This CDR3 reads CSVGHQETQYF. In nucleotides, the CDR3 is TGCAGCGTGGGACACCAAGAGACCCAGTACTTC. V gene TRBV29-1 combines with J gene TRBJ2-5; either TRBD1 or TRBD2 may supply D (5 bases each). Trimming took off 6 bases at V and 0 bases at J, with 5 bases between the two ends. The germline CDR1 and CDR2 sequences are SQVTM and ANQGSEA. The CDR3 totals 11 residues.

The chain carries TRBV10-3 and TRBJ2-2, with 7 nucleotides matching TRBD2. The germline gives CDR1 ENHRY, CDR2 SYGVKD. V shed 6 bases and J 4 bases; nucleotides not matched to a gene: 14. The length of the CDR3 is 17 residues. The DNA of the CDR3 is TGTGCCATCAGGGTGGTGGCGGGAGAAGAGAGCACCGGGGAGCTGTTTTTT. Translation: CAIRVVAGEESTGELFF.

The chain carries TRBV12-3 or TRBV12-4 and TRBJ2-7, with D maybe TRBD1 (5 bases). The CDR3 extends over 15 amino acids. Trimming took 4 bases from V and 7 from J, leaving 20 bases between them. CDR3 sequence reads: CASSSVTATMREQYF. The CDR3 bases are TGTGCCAGCAGTTCCGTGACAGCTACGATGAGGGAGCAGTACTTC.

V usage is TRBV20-1 and J usage is TRBJ1-5, with D maybe TRBD1 (5 bases). V shed 3 bases and J shed 10 bases, with 13 bases lying between them. The CDR3 loop spans 12 amino acids. From germline, CDR1 is DFQATT and CDR2 SNEGSKA (reference sequence). The CDR3 DNA reads TGCAGTGCTAGTTTGGGGGTCCTTCCCCAGCATTTT. Translation: CSASLGVLPQHF.

The table lists this clonotype with many counts. This rearrangement joins TRBV11-2 to TRBJ2-7; D gene ambiguous. CDR3 size: 11 residues. Germline CDR1 is SGHAT and CDR2 is FQNNGV. Trimming took 5 bases from V and 3 from J, leaving 5 bases between them. The CDR3 nucleotides are TGTGCCAGCAGCCAACGCTACGAGCAGTACTTC. This codes for CASSQRYEQYF.

The V call is TRBV7-2, the J call TRBJ2-2; 9 bases align to TRBD2. The CDR3 spans 16 residues. The junction had 7 bases not matched to a gene; V was cut back by 5 bases and J by 3 bases. Per the germline V gene, CDR1 is SGHTA and CDR2 is FQGNSA. This CDR3 reads CASSGRSGRYTGELFF. The DNA for the CDR3 is TGTGCCAGCAGCGGAAGGAGCGGGAGGTACACCGGGGAGCTGTTTTTT.

This clonotype occurred a few times. The CDR3 protein is CASSHTGTSGTNEQFF. DNA of the CDR3: TGTGCCAGCAGCCACACCGGGACTAGCGGGACCAATGAGCAGTTCTTC. V gene TRBV3-1 combines with J gene TRBJ2-1; TRBD2 aligns across 13 bases. The germline gives CDR1 LGHDT, CDR2 YNNKEL (reference sequence). Unmatched junction bases numbered 5, after V lost 3 bases and J lost 6 bases. The CDR3 spans 16 residues.

This clonotype has more than one count but fewer than ten. The gene calls are TRBV3-1 and TRBJ2-7; D is ambiguous. The V gene's germline CDR1 is LGHDT and CDR2 YNNKEL (reference sequence). V shed 3 bases and J shed 6 bases, with 12 bases lying between them. CDR3 length: 13 amino acids. The CDR3 protein is CASSHGSHGEQYF. As DNA, the CDR3 is TGTGCCAGCAGCCACGGTAGCCATGGCGAGCAGTACTTC.

The table lists this clonotype with a few counts. V gene TRBV20-1 combines with J gene TRBJ2-7, with D possibly TRBD1 on 5 matching bases. V gave up 6 bases and J gave up 6 bases, with 21 bases separating them. The germline V gene encodes CDR1 DFQATT and CDR2 SNEGSKA (reference sequence). The CDR3 is 14 residues long. This CDR3 is CSADEDMPLGEQYF. CDR3 coding DNA: TGCAGTGCGGACGAGGACATGCCCCTTGGCGAGCAGTACTTC.

This clonotype was observed a handful of times. The chain is built from TRBV10-3 and TRBJ2-2, with a possible D match to TRBD1 (6 bases). The CDR3 extends over 16 amino acids. In germline, CDR1 is ENHRY, CDR2 SYGVKD. The germline V and J ends were trimmed by 5 bases and 6 bases, with 19 bases remaining between them. CDR3 region: CAISSDRRIVAGELFF. DNA of the CDR3: TGTGCCATCAGTTCCGACAGGCGGATTGTTGCCGGGGAGCTGTTTTTT.

This clonotype was seen a few times. The chain combines TRBV7-2 with TRBJ2-3; 9 bases are a match to TRBD1. V lost 0 bases to trimming and J lost 14 bases; unmatched junction nucleotides: 3. This CDR3 region has 12 residues. CDR1 SGHTA and CDR2 FQGNSA come from the germline V gene. CDR3: CASSLAGTGTYF. The CDR3 bases are TGTGCCAGCAGCTTAGCCGGGACAGGGACGTATTTT.

The sample holds many counts of this clonotype. The CDR3 nucleotides are TGTGCCAGCAGTTTTAGAGCGGGTTCCTACGAGCAGTACTTC. This encodes CASSFRAGSYEQYF. J is TRBJ2-7 and V is TRBV12-3 or TRBV12-4; TRBD2 might be the D (6 bases). Trimming shortened V by 3 bases and J by 1 base, and 10 bases separated the two germline ends. CDR3 length equals 14 residues.

This clonotype was counted only a few times. The chain is built from TRBV18 and TRBJ2-5; no definite D call. Looked up from germline, CDR1 is KGHSH and CDR2 is LQKENI. The V end was cut by 3 bases, the J end by 3 bases, with 14 bases between. The CDR3 extends over 15 amino acids. The CDR3 DNA is TGTGCCAGCTCACCCACCGCTGAGTTTAAAGAGACCCAGTACTTC. This gives the protein CASSPTAEFKETQYF.

This clonotype was seen a single time. In nucleotides, the CDR3 is TGTGCCAGCTGTTCATTCCCGGGATCGCAAGGGGCCACAGATACGCAGTATTTT. It is translated as CASCSFPGSQGATDTQYF. The J gene is TRBJ2-3, the V gene TRBV12-3 or TRBV12-4; possibly TRBD1 or TRBD2 for D (5 bases each). V was trimmed by 8 bases and J by 2 bases, leaving 26 bases between them. The length of the CDR3 is 18 residues.

This chain uses TRBV6-2 or TRBV6-3 with TRBJ2-7; a possible D gene is TRBD2 (5 bases). The length of the CDR3 is 14 residues. With 6 bases removed from V and 0 bases from J, the gap between germline ends came to 12 bases. Germline CDR1 and CDR2: MNHEY and SVGEGT. The CDR3 nucleotides are TGTGCCAGCAGGGAGGACCCTTCCTCCTACGAGCAGTACTTC. The encoded protein is CASREDPSSYEQYF.

This clonotype has at least ten counts. The gene calls are TRBV27 and TRBJ1-4; tentative D call: TRBD1 (6 bases). Germline CDR1 MNHEY, CDR2 SMNVEV (reference sequence). The CDR3 is 15 amino acids. V was clipped by 7 bases and J by 4 bases, with 16 bases between them. The CDR3 DNA follows: TGTGCCAGCAAATCGGCGGGGGCCCTTAATGAAAAACTGTTTTTT. It encodes CASKSAGALNEKLFF. Variable domain in full (rest from reference TRBV27 and TRBJ1-4): EAQVTQNPRYLITVTGKKLTVTCSQNMNHEYMSWYRQDPGLGLRQIYYSMNVEVTDKGDVPEGYKVSRKEKRNFPLILESPSPNQTSLYFCASKSAGALNEKLFFGSGTQLSVL.

The gene calls are TRBV6-2 or TRBV6-3 and TRBJ2-7; 12 bases are a match to TRBD2. This CDR3 is built from 15 residues. The junction had 8 bases not matched to a gene; V was cut back by 8 bases and J by 3 bases. From germline, CDR1 is MNHEY and CDR2 SVGEGT. DNA of the CDR3: TGTGCCAGCTACTCGCGGACTAGCGGGATCTACGAGCAGTACTTC. This codes for CASYSRTSGIYEQYF.

The V gene is TRBV9, the J gene TRBJ2-5, with D possibly matching TRBD2 (5 bases). Trimming stripped 3 bases from V and 1 base from J, with 10 bases between. Germline values: CDR1 SGDLS, CDR2 YYNGEE. This CDR3 contains 14 residues. The CDR3 sequence: CASSAHGVQETQYF. Here the CDR3 DNA reads TGTGCCAGCAGCGCTCACGGGGTCCAAGAGACCCAGTACTTC.

This clonotype was seen only a few times. This chain connects TRBV29-1 to TRBJ2-1; tentative D call: TRBD1 (6 bases). V lost 3 bases and J 5 bases, leaving 14 bases between the germline ends. This CDR3 spans 14 amino acids. CDR1 and CDR2 from the germline V gene are SQVTM and ANQGSEA. The CDR3 nucleotides are TGCAGCGTTGACGTACAGGGCATCCACAATGAGCAGTTCTTC. Encoded protein: CSVDVQGIHNEQFF.

This clonotype was counted only a few times. The CDR3 bases are TGTGCCTGGAGTAGGAGTCTCCCGGGGAAAGATACGCAGTATTTT. Its translation is CAWSRSLPGKDTQYF. The chain links TRBV30 to TRBJ2-3; D might be TRBD2 (5 bases). The CDR3 has 15 amino acids. Trimming stripped 2 bases from V and 5 bases from J, with 17 bases between. The germline V gene encodes CDR1 GTSNPN and CDR2 SVGIG (reference sequence).

This clonotype was picked up a small number of times. CDR3 loop: CAIKRGSSEAYNEQFF. The CDR3 nucleotides are TGTGCCATCAAAAGGGGGAGTAGCGAGGCCTACAATGAGCAGTTCTTC. V gene TRBV10-3 combines with J gene TRBJ2-1; possible D gene TRBD1, 6 bases. Trimming stripped 7 bases from V and 2 bases from J, with 18 bases between. CDR1 is ENHRY and CDR2 is SYGVKD in the germline V gene. The CDR3 runs to 16 residues.

This clonotype has only a few counts. This chain joins TRBV6-1 and TRBJ2-3, with no clear D. The CDR3 covers 14 residues. Trimming stripped 1 base from V and 2 bases from J, with 7 bases between. The germline V gene encodes CDR1 MNHNS and CDR2 SASEGT. The CDR3 loop is CASSEVGYTDTQYF. Here the CDR3 DNA reads TGTGCCAGCAGTGAAGTTGGCTACACAGATACGCAGTATTTT.

The chain is built from TRBV7-2 and TRBJ2-2; 7 bases match TRBD1. With 3 bases clipped from V and 4 bases from J, the junction kept 5 bases outside the gene matches. The length of the CDR3 is 15 residues. Looked up from germline, CDR1 is SGHTA and CDR2 is FQGNSA. CDR3 amino acids: CASSFRDRSTGELFF. CDR3 DNA: TGTGCCAGCAGCTTTAGGGACAGAAGCACCGGGGAGCTGTTTTTT.

The rearrangement links TRBV7-2 to TRBJ1-1; 8 nucleotides match TRBD1. The CDR3 contains 14 residues. Germline V gene lookup returns CDR1 SGHTA and CDR2 FQGNSA. The J segment lost 6 bases and the V segment lost 3 bases, leaving 6 bases of the junction unmatched. The CDR3 nucleotides are TGTGCCAGCAGCTTCAGGGGGCTCGTTTCTGAAGCTTTCTTT. This codes for CASSFRGLVSEAFF.

The chain recombines TRBV18 with TRBJ2-4; D is perhaps TRBD2 (5 bases). The CDR3 extends over 15 amino acids. Germline V gene lookup returns CDR1 KGHSH and CDR2 LQKENI. The V end lost 2 bases, the J end lost 0 bases, and 8 bases lay between the germline ends. CDR3 DNA: TGTGCCAGCTCACCAGGACTTTTAGCCAAAAACATTCAGTACTTC. It codes for CASSPGLLAKNIQYF.